This TCR beta chain was recovered during a study of T cell repertoires in aging, cancer and after chemotherapy. Across the whole study: Over several months to years, re-sampled healthy donor repertoires clearly shared clones.

CDR3 size: 15 residues. Trimming removed 1 base at V and 5 bases at J, with 14 bases between. TRB rearrangements spanning V, D and J were amplified using mixed TRB-A/B primers. TCRdb independently ran MiXCR on the multiplex PCR reads; one entry per CDR3 protein. The sample includes 3,500 to 4,500 distinct CDR3 sequences, over 25% seen only once; the top ten take 5% to 7%. This clonotype came up a few times. Its antigen is unidentified. Overall study findings and caveats: Compared with age-matched healthy donors, untreated hematological or solid cancer patients showed higher blood TCR clonality. Loss of evenness, beyond lost richness, contributed to age-related TCR diversity decline in cancer patients.

Amplification of TCR beta used genomic DNA extracted from peripheral blood. The chain recombines TRBV12-3 or TRBV12-4 with TRBJ1-1; D not certain. The source material was blood. This clonotype was sampled from a human donor in good health. CDR3 residues: CASSLEGSLRTEAFF. CDR3 bases: TGTGCCAGCAGTTTAGAGGGTTCTCTCCGGACTGAAGCTTTCTTT.